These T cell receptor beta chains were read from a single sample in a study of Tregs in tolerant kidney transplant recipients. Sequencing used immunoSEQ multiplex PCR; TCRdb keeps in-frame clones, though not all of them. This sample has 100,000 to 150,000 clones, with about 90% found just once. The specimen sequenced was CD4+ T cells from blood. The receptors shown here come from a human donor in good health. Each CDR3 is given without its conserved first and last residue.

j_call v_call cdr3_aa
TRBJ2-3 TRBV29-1 SVELGTDSTDTQY
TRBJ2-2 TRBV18 ASSPWAIDTGELF
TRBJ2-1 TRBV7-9 ASSRRTSRNYNEQF
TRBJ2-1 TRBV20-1 SAPRNEQF
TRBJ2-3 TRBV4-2 ASSQESSAVTDTQY
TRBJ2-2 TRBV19 ASRSQGTANTGELF
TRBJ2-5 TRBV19 ASSGLLATYQETQY
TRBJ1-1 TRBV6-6 ASSYYWDTEAF
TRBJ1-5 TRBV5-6 ASSSGQVNQPQH
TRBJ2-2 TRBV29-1 SVAWTGAGELF
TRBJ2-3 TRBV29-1 SVGPDSRGATQY
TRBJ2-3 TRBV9 ASSYRTRGDTQY